The clone carrying this T cell receptor beta chain was counted between two and nine times. The antigen is unknown. Donors consisted of healthy bone marrow donors. This sample is part of a study of cytomegalovirus exposure and HLA in healthy donors. On the study more broadly: Earlier results showed 90 million to 120 million unique TCR beta sequences derived from some 180 million T cells. The study, taken as a whole, reports: Among TCR beta chains, those listed as cytomegalovirus-associated numbered over 150. TCR beta V segments were, for the most part, productive about 87% or about 30% of the time in an earlier analysis.

Germline V lookup: CDR1 SGHVS, CDR2 FQNEAQ. The CDR3 sequence is 12 residues long. V was pared by 2 bases and J by 4 bases, with 5 bases between. The primer mix had 60 Vbeta and 13 Jbeta primers. Clones were read by immunoSEQ multiplex PCR, and TCRdb kept only the in-frame ones, dropping some. The data show tens of thousands of clones, around 8% seen once. Sequenced: PBMCs. The chain is built from TRBV7-8 and TRBJ2-5; D gene ambiguous. This clonotype was sampled from a man aged 50-60 years in good health and CMV-seronegative. This CDR3 is CASSLSRETQYF. CDR3 sequence (DNA): TGTGCCAGCAGCTTAAGCCGAGAGACCCAGTACTTC.